The rows below give T cell receptor beta chains drawn from one sample of a study of T cell repertoires in cytomegalovirus infection. TCRdb used MiXCR to reprocess the reads, holding one entry per CDR3 protein. Seen here are about 500,000 distinct CDR3 sequences, roughly 34% observed once, and the top ten hold roughly a sixth. The antigens these receptors bind are not known. The sequencing here drew on cultured PBMCs, taken from culture after CMV antigen stimulation. These receptors all stem from a human donor in good health (CMV status not recorded). Some clones in this sample may be carry-over from other donors' samples. The CDR3 runs from the conserved cysteine through the conserved F or W. The D gene is left open where the match is weak. The listing skips clone size in some rows; elsewhere it reads once, few, many or a size class.

J gene	V gene	clone size	D gene	CDR3 protein	CDR3 DNA
TRBJ1-5	TRBV28	NA	NA	CASRSGSQPQHF	TGTGCCAGCCGATCGGGGAGTCAGCCCCAGCATTTT
TRBJ2-1	TRBV6-1	NA	TRBD2	CASSPTSGRADPYNEQFF	TGTGCCAGCAGTCCGACTAGCGGGAGGGCAGACCCCTACAATGAGCAGTTCTTC
TRBJ2-6	TRBV7-8	few	NA	CASSLVGRAGANVLTF	TGTGCCAGCAGCTTAGTTGGCAGGGCTGGGGCCAACGTCCTGACTTTC
TRBJ1-2	TRBV2	NA	NA	CASSRTSDYGYTF	TGTGCCAGCTCACGGACTTCGGACTATGGCTACACCTTC
TRBJ2-3	TRBV11-2	few	NA	CASSLDQRHSRTDTQYF	TGTGCCAGCAGCTTAGACCAGCGTCATAGTCGGACAGATACGCAGTATTTT
TRBJ2-2	TRBV15	NA	NA	CATSRDWAGELFF	TGTGCCACCAGCAGAGATTGGGCAGGGGAGCTGTTTTTT
TRBJ1-2	TRBV7-2	NA	NA	CASSLNEVINYGYTF	TGTGCCAGCAGCTTAAACGAAGTTATAAACTATGGCTACACCTTC
TRBJ2-7	TRBV7-2	few	NA	CASSSARSPQSGQYF	TGTGCCAGCAGCTCCGCCCGGAGCCCCCAGTCTGGGCAGTACTTC
TRBJ1-3	TRBV7-8	NA	NA	CASSLALGNTIYF	TGTGCCAGCAGCTTAGCGCTGGGGAACACCATATATTTT
TRBJ2-5	TRBV7-2	few	NA	CASIGGRGPGETQYF	TGTGCCAGCATAGGGGGGCGGGGGCCGGGCGAGACCCAGTACTTC
TRBJ2-1	TRBV4-1	few	TRBD2	CASSPLLAGSNDEQFF	TGCGCCAGCAGCCCCCTACTAGCGGGGTCCAACGATGAGCAGTTCTTC
TRBJ1-2	TRBV19	few	NA	CASRTGGGVSYGYTF	TGTGCCAGTAGGACAGGAGGTGGGGTATCCTATGGCTACACCTTC
TRBJ2-2	TRBV19	NA	NA	CASQDGTNTGELFF	TGTGCCAGTCAAGACGGTACGAACACCGGGGAGCTGTTTTTT
TRBJ1-3	TRBV28	NA	TRBD1	CASREGTGGRSGNTIYF	TGTGCCAGCAGGGAAGGGACAGGGGGCAGGAGTGGAAACACCATATATTTT
TRBJ1-4	TRBV3-1	few	TRBD1	CASSQQGESNEKLFF	TGTGCCAGCAGCCAACAGGGGGAGTCTAATGAAAAACTGTTTTTT
TRBJ2-7	TRBV27	few	NA	CASRTPTGSYEQYF	TGTGCCAGCAGAACCCCGACGGGCTCCTACGAGCAGTACTTC
TRBJ2-7	TRBV5-1	NA	NA	CASSLRTTSYEQYF	TGCGCCAGCAGCCTTCGGACGACATCCTACGAGCAGTACTTC
TRBJ1-1	TRBV29-1	NA	NA	CSAEVGLNTEAFF	TGCAGCGCAGAAGTGGGATTGAACACTGAAGCTTTCTTT
TRBJ2-5	TRBV27	few	NA	CASSLSRVRETQYF	TGTGCCAGCAGTTTATCAAGGGTTCGAGAGACCCAGTACTTC
TRBJ2-7	TRBV2	NA	TRBD1	CASRGQGFSYEQYF	TGTGCCAGCAGAGGACAGGGCTTCTCCTACGAGCAGTACTTC